These 9 T cell receptor beta chains were all obtained from the same sample, sequenced in a study of cytomegalovirus exposure and HLA in healthy donors. The PCR made use of 60 Vbeta and 13 Jbeta primers. Generated by immunoSEQ multiplex PCR, the TCRdb table keeps only in-frame clones and is missing some. The repertoire has roughly 150,000 clones, 75% to 90% of them found once; the top ten carry 2% to 2.5%. The material sequenced was PBMCs. The receptors derive from a male donor in good health and CMV-seronegative.

The rearrangement links TRBV27 to TRBJ1-2, with TRBD1 identical over 7 bases. Trimming at V came to 2 bases and at J to 7 bases, leaving 4 bases not matched to a gene. This CDR3 contains 13 residues. Germline V gene lookup returns CDR1 MNHEY and CDR2 SMNVEV (reference sequence). The CDR3 DNA follows: TGTGCCAGCAGTTTACGACAGGGAGGTGGCTACACCTTC. It specifies CASSLRQGGGYTF.

The chain carries TRBV5-4 and TRBJ2-6; D gene uncertain. Germline values: CDR1 SGHNT, CDR2 YYREEE (reference sequence). Trimming pared 0 bases from V and 2 bases from J, leaving 9 bases between. The CDR3 has 16 amino acids. For the CDR3, the DNA is TGTGCCAGCAGCTTGGTGGGCTCCCCTGGGGCCAACGTCCTGACTTTC. This encodes CASSLVGSPGANVLTF.

This clone was seen only a few times. The chain is built from TRBV6-4 and TRBJ2-3, with D possibly TRBD2 on 5 matching bases. The CDR3 totals 13 residues. CDR1 is MRHNA and CDR2 is SNTAGT in the germline V gene. Between the trimmed V and J ends, which lost 3 bases and 4 bases, there was a span of 8 bases. CDR3 sequence (DNA): TGTGCCAGCAGTGAAAATAGCGCAGATACGCAGTATTTT. Its protein is CASSENSADTQYF.

The V call is TRBV7-8, the J call TRBJ2-4; D gene unclear. The CDR3 extends over 19 amino acids. With 0 bases removed from V and 2 bases from J, the gap between germline ends came to 20 bases. Germline V lookup: CDR1 SGHVS, CDR2 FQNEAQ. The CDR3 loop reads CASSLAPGYYERTKNIQYF. CDR3 sequence (DNA): TGTGCCAGCAGCTTAGCCCCCGGGTACTATGAGAGAACCAAAAACATTCAGTACTTC.

This sequence joins TRBV5-4 and TRBJ2-5; 11 positions match TRBD1. Near its end, the DNA agrees better with TRBJ2-7, so the J call may be wrong. CDR1 is SGHNT and CDR2 is YYREEE in the germline V gene (reference sequence). CDR3 length: 15 amino acids. This CDR3 reads CASSSRDRGVHEQYF. DNA of the CDR3: TGTGCCAGCAGCTCCCGGGACAGGGGGGTACACGAGCAGTACTTC.

The chain employs TRBV6-1 and TRBJ2-7, with a tentative D call TRBD1 (5 bases). V lost 3 bases to trimming and J lost 2 bases, with 11 bases between them. CDR3 length: 14 residues. Germline CDR1 is MNHNS and CDR2 is SASEGT. CDR3 region: CASSDRQQTYEQYF. CDR3 DNA: TGTGCCAGCAGTGATAGACAGCAAACCTACGAGCAGTACTTC.

The rearrangement uses TRBV5-1 and TRBJ1-2, with a weak D call TRBD1 (6 bases). There are 12 residues in the CDR3. CDR1 and CDR2 (germline): SGHRS, YFSETQ. V gave up 3 bases and J gave up 5 bases, with 8 bases separating them. CDR3 DNA: TGCGCCAGCAGCTACGGACAGTATGGCTACACCTTC. Translated: CASSYGQYGYTF.

V gene TRBV11-2 combines with J gene TRBJ2-2; TRBD1 is a possible D gene (5 bases). The CDR3 is 14 amino acids. Deletions cut 1 base from V and 6 bases from J, with 9 bases between. Germline V gene data show CDR1 as SGHAT and CDR2 as FQNNGV. CDR3 DNA sequence: TGTGCCAGCAGCTTAGCAAGGGGCGCCGGGGAGCTGTTTTTT. Amino acids: CASSLARGAGELFF.

The V gene is TRBV4-3, the J gene TRBJ2-1, with unresolved D. The V and J ends lost 0 bases and 0 bases respectively, with 6 bases between them. The CDR3 totals 15 residues. Germline V gives CDR1 LGHNA, CDR2 YSLEER. The CDR3 region is CASSQEYSSYNEQFF. The CDR3 bases are TGCGCCAGCAGCCAAGAATACAGCTCCTACAATGAGCAGTTCTTC.